This record looks at one T cell receptor beta chain sequence and its context. It lacks a known antigen. Within one base of it there is no much larger clone, and no base qualities were kept. The cohort was made up of roughly 670 healthy bone marrow donors. All cohort members were sampled while nominally healthy, although unrecorded immune exposures were likely present. The donor was CMV seronegative and belonged to the group of 352 seronegative cohort members. Every donor gave a peripheral blood sample, and the peripheral blood mononuclear cells from that sample were used for TCR beta sequencing. The Qiagen DNeasy Blood Extraction Kit was used to extract genomic DNA from the blood cell samples. The germline V end is reduced by 2 bases and the J end by 7 bases; junction bases left unmatched: 6. Including cysteine and phenylalanine, the CDR3 has 14 amino acids. Only the CDR3 portion is preserved as DNA: 42 bases, with reading frame beginning at the first base. CDR1 and CDR2 are drawn from the germline V gene: MNHNS, SASEGT.

This sample was included in a study of cytomegalovirus exposure and HLA in healthy donors (dated by TCRdb to the late 2010s). For the wider study: An earlier analysis of roughly 630 of the donors reported roughly 300 Gb of sequence data and 120 million or so unique TCR beta sequences from 150 million to 200 million T cells. Typing coverage differed by locus: A, B, C, DRB1 and DQB1 were typed in roughly 629-640 donors, DQA1 in approximately 520, DPA1 in some 570, and DPB1 in 472. Because of strong linkage in the cohort, a few DR-DQ haplotypes were treated as single units for association and clustering. Every repertoire in the discovery cohort had been generated on one and the same sequencing platform. The study profiled the T cell repertoires of hundreds of subjects by immunosequencing and related them to cytomegalovirus serostatus. HLA typing covered class I and class II loci at four-digit resolution. The study combined high-throughput TCR immunosequencing, statistical association of individual TCRs with disease status, and machine learning to predict cytomegalovirus infection status. A later genetic analysis used genome-wide SNP genotypes for about 65% of the roughly 700 donors, treating that subset as a discovery cohort. The study was designed to test whether signatures of past pathogen exposure could be identified by cataloging public T cell receptors. The genetic ancestry cluster associated with self-reported Caucasian donors included roughly 84% of the approximately 430 genotyped donors. Among a few hundred genotyped donors of the cohort, an average of about 240,000 unique TCR beta nucleotide sequences were sequenced per donor, roughly 20% of them non-productive. An early release that covered several hundred HLA-typed donors contained about 300 gigabases of sequencing data and about 84 million unique TCR sequences. An earlier analysis of about 600 of the donors used high-throughput TCR beta sequencing to judge whether each TCR beta V gene segment behaved as functional or pseudogenic. Alongside the repertoire data, information on donor age, sex, ethnicity and CMV serostatus was compiled. Rather than using new phenotypic data, the later analysis identified candidate immune exposures from TCR beta sequences and from how often those sequences occurred across donors. A later analysis re-analyzed previously published TCR beta repertoires from about 730 donors and added high-resolution HLA genotyping to study TCR occurrence patterns. In addition to the first cohort of several hundred subjects, a separate validation cohort of 120 different subjects was used.

Library generation was performed with the immunoSEQ multiplex PCR assay. For the multiplex PCR, a mixture combining 60 forward primers for TCR Vbeta segments and 13 reverse primers for TCR Jbeta segments was used. The CDR3 region of rearranged TCR beta genes was amplified from genomic DNA by a multiplex PCR assay. The Illumina HiSeq System was used to sequence the amplified TCR beta libraries as 87-base-pair reads. Processing in the source paper ran as follows. In a later analysis, 70 million to 95 million unique TCR beta chains were counted across the 650 to 700 repertoires, and roughly 11 million of these chains were shared by at least two donors. A nearest-neighbor algorithm error-corrected the raw reads and collapsed the reads into unique sequences, merging closely related sequences to remove PCR and sequencing errors. To assign V, D and J gene segments, CDR3 sequences were aligned to IMGT reference sequences. For a sequence to be retained, a match of at least six nucleotides was required to both a V gene segment and a J gene segment. A rearrangement was called productive if the CDR3 had no stop codons and remained in frame with V and J, and every other rearrangement was called non-productive. CDR3 was defined by IMGT convention, running from the second conserved V-encoded cysteine to the conserved J-encoded phenylalanine. Sequences without an unambiguous match to a single V gene segment were excluded from the earlier analysis of almost 600 of the donors. In an earlier analysis of more than 500 of the donors, a V segment was called functional when productive rearrangements were above 56.7%, and segregating when the standard deviation between donors exceeded 5%. To diagnose cytomegalovirus status from the catalog of TCR beta chain sequences, a statistical classification framework was built. In a later analysis, TCR nucleotide sequences were compared against IMGT/GENE-DB human TR gene sequences so that V and J genes could be assigned. A later analysis assigned CDR3 sequences and most-parsimonious VDJ recombination scenarios with the TCRdist pipeline. In a later analysis, each TCR beta chain was defined by its CDR3 amino acid sequence together with its V-gene family, and reads without a unique V-gene family were excluded. As a way to deal with suspected cross-contamination and a sequencing artifact, a later analysis dropped over 550 nucleotide sequences that were highly shared and had low generation probability. For each public chain, a later analysis derived a clonal expansion index from normalized ranks of inferred template counts within each repertoire. Generation probabilities in a later analysis came from a VDJ recombination model fitted to out-of-frame rearrangements, and those results were checked against IGoR. In a later analysis, hypergeometric tests were used to score TCR-TCR, TCR-HLA and TCR-CMV co-occurrence, with a repertoire-size bias correction applied to TCR pairs. To estimate false discovery rates, a later analysis permuted the HLA or CMV assignments 20 times. In a later analysis, co-occurring TCRs were grouped using DBSCAN, with TCRdist sequence similarity added in when clustering inside HLA-allele-positive subsets. Co-occurrence clustering excluded repertoires with fewer than 30,000 or more than 120,000 public chains, plus five with anomalous nucleotide sharing. TCRdb obtained this table from immuneACCESS and retained in-frame rearrangements with V and J assigned. These tables miss some clones; where compared with another copy, unresolved V genes account for less than half of the shortfall, and the remainder is unexplained. The D gene and trimming were derived from the DNA, and the V and J assignments and clone size from that table. The sample includes some 110,000 clones, with 75% to 85% observed a single time. More than 1.5% of the sample lies in the top ten.

What the study reported, not specific to this receptor: For the cohort, immune exposure information was limited to CMV serostatus. At a false discovery rate of 0.05, a later analysis linked roughly 17,000 TCR beta sequences to specific HLA alleles. A few of the identified cytomegalovirus-associated TCR beta chains were confirmed in vitro to be specific for cytomegalovirus antigens. In an earlier analysis of 450 to 750 of the donors, most TCR beta V segments appeared in productive rearrangements about 90% or about 30% of the time, broadly matching IMGT annotations. The authors suggested that the approach could potentially be extended to other disease states and immunological phenotypes. A later genetic analysis associated a missense DCLRE1C variant with V-gene and J-gene trimming of TCR beta chains, and an independent cohort replicated the association. Because counts were too low, roughly 17 rarely observed V segments, including chromosome 9 orphons, were left out of the earlier analysis of several hundred of the donors. In a later analysis, most CMV-associated TCR beta chains were found to appear HLA-restricted, with HLA associations seemingly driven largely by CMV exposure. A cluster of highly shared sequence variants was judged likely to be a technical artifact of the sequencing pipeline. In a later genetic analysis, fewer N-insertions in productive TCRs were reported among donors in an Asian-associated ancestry cluster than the roughly 710-donor mean. When HLA alleles, especially DR and DQ, strongly co-occurred, TCR associations were difficult to assign to individual alleles. Linkage disequilibrium might explain the correlated functional status among segregating V segments, but an unknown experimental factor could not be ruled out. In a later analysis, TCR association rates were found to vary across HLA loci, with the most associated TCRs seen for DRB1 alleles and the fewest for HLA-C alleles. A further reported finding was that TCR beta sequences accurately predicted the HLA-A and HLA-B alleles for most subjects in the first cohort. The presence/absence analyses assumed that sequencing depth was roughly uniform across donors, and that assumption may not be true. In a later analysis, HLA-associated TCR beta chains were found to be more clonally expanded and to have lower generation probabilities than equally common non-associated chains. Most TCR sequences were observed very rarely across donors, whereas some public TCRs were present in many individuals. Cytomegalovirus status was reported to be diagnosed by the classifier with high specificity and sensitivity in both the original and validation cohorts. Because some donors lacked HLA typing at each locus, the association tests relied only on the typed subset. In a later analysis, several top co-occurrence clusters were reported to appear linked to parvovirus B19, influenza, CMV and Epstein-Barr virus. The cohort was sequenced for TCR beta chains only, and without alpha or paired-chain data the features that could be detected were limited. Some IMGT-functional V segments, including TRBV6-2 and TRBV6-3, could not be told apart with the 87-base-pair reads, so those segments were excluded. A total of about 150 TCR beta chains were listed by the study as associated with cytomegalovirus.

This sequence was found in a man in his fifties or sixties in good health and CMV-seronegative. The sample comprised PBMCs. The chain employs TRBV6-1 and TRBJ1-2; TRBD1 agrees with 8 junctional bases. The DNA is TGTGCCAGCAGTGAACAGGTTCAGGGGGCTGGCTACACCTTC. The resulting protein is CASSEQVQGAGYTF.